This is a list of T cell receptor beta chains from one sample in a study of blood T cell repertoires in COVID-19. Clones were read by immunoSEQ multiplex PCR, and TCRdb kept only the in-frame ones, dropping some. The table includes about 300,000 clones, about 89% detected once. Sequences were obtained from peripheral blood. The receptors here all came from a woman in her twenties or thirties with COVID-19, enrolled during active disease. CDR3s leave out the opening cysteine and the closing phenylalanine or tryptophan.

V gene	CDR3 protein
TRBV19	ASSIDRTGTDTQY
TRBV20-1	SASILAGAEELF
TRBV28	ASSLPPGVAGDLMSFQPQH
TRBV30	AWSPPSGYTDTQY
TRBV5-8	ASIRVRGNQPQH
TRBV5-5	ASSFSDRVSYEQY
TRBV27	ASSLIPGAGVKTQY
TRBV6-5	ASSSGQGMDEQY
TRBV5-1	ASSSEPQGANWDSPLH
TRBV30	AWSVYTGSYLRASGNTIY
TRBV7-6	ASSSQTGLAGNYEQY
TRBV7-9	ASSIGTGRTGANVLT
TRBV16	ASSPIIPPIPNTEAF
TRBV10-2	ASSEAGTSGRQNGELF
TRBV3-1/TRBV3-2	ASSQGPGASKGYT
TRBV6-5	ASSSGSSYNEQF
TRBV27	ASSLYPTSGRWGYEQY
TRBV2	ASSGTGGNTEAF
TRBV5-4	ASSLRRVGANYEQY
TRBV14	ASSRQGTRGNTIY
TRBV27	ASSLYGGRREQY
TRBV5-4	ASSLGPVEKLF
TRBV10-1	ASSGLAGDEQF
TRBV19	ASSLDRSYEQY
TRBV19	ASSPRLAGVGETQY
TRBV9	ASSETGSNTGELF
TRBV5-5	ASSLGSGFGNTIY
TRBV27	ASSPATGDTEAF
TRBV3-1/TRBV3-2	ASSLQRSGAYEQY
TRBV3-1/TRBV3-2	ASSQDRLAF
TRBV2	ASSEVGTGNQPQH
TRBV7-2	ASSRTGGEYEQY
TRBV5-1	ASSARDTAEGYT
TRBV28	ASSSQGPSSYNEQF
TRBV3-1/TRBV3-2	ASSGTGQTDTIY
TRBV11-3	ASSLDPGWDRNTGELF
TRBV28	ASRNRLAPRETQY
TRBV12-3/TRBV12-4	ASSSQGNQPQH
TRBV9	ASSASGTGFGEAF
TRBV5-4	ASSRGSANTGELF
TRBV5-1	ASSQGASEAF